A selection of T cell receptor beta chains follows, all from one sample in a study of T cell responses to AZD1222 COVID-19 vaccine. Assay used: immunoSEQ multiplex PCR; TCRdb lists only in-frame clones, some missing. This table holds about 120,000 clones, almost 90% found once. Material: peripheral blood, obtained on day 0 of AZD1222 vaccination. These receptors were obtained from an adult in good health. Each CDR3 is given with its conserved first and last residue.

TRBJ1-1 | TRBV28 | CASTPWGPGVMNTEAFF
TRBJ2-1 | TRBV6-5 | CASSYSASGREQFF
TRBJ2-7 | TRBV7-2 | CASSPHGAGLAGGSYEQYF
TRBJ1-6 | TRBV7-2 | CATSGRTYNSPLHF
TRBJ1-1 | TRBV19 | CASSIGPGRGANLGAFF
TRBJ1-2 | TRBV6-2/TRBV6-3 | CASRPTGTAGYGYTF
TRBJ1-5 | TRBV2 | CASDIRSNQPQHF
TRBJ2-7 | TRBV3-1/TRBV3-2 | CASSQEGTDGEQYF
TRBJ1-2 | TRBV7-8 | CASSPGTGPFYGYTF
TRBJ1-3 | TRBV18 | CASSPPVGLHSGNTIYF
TRBJ1-2 | TRBV28 | CASCTTGYGYTF
TRBJ2-7 | TRBV5-1 | CASSLVGTGAPGGAYEQYF
TRBJ2-1 | TRBV19 | CASSHRASGTSANEQFF
TRBJ1-2 | TRBV6-5 | CASDKGLDYGYTF
TRBJ2-5 | TRBV10-1 | CASSQGLADYNVQETQYF
TRBJ2-1 | TRBV6-1 | CASSEHRAYNEQFF
TRBJ1-1 | TRBV6-1 | CASSENLKGANTEAFF
TRBJ2-1 | TRBV6-2/TRBV6-3 | CASSPWTSGGYSEQFF
TRBJ1-5 | TRBV10-3 | CAISESTGGNQPQHF
TRBJ2-3 | TRBV5-1 | CASTVGRGGTDTQYF
TRBJ2-4 | TRBV2 | CASSEQTGSRYF
TRBJ2-7 | TRBV30 | CAWSVGPGQVYEQYF
TRBJ1-1 | TRBV5-1 | CASSLGLSNTEAFF
TRBJ2-5 | TRBV7-3 | CASSLGNSGSSRETQYF
TRBJ2-5 | TRBV7-2 | CASSLEWGLDQGETQYF
TRBJ1-1 | TRBV29-1 | CSVGDAGLNTEAFF
TRBJ1-6 | TRBV15 | CATSRGDRVAYNSPLHF